This T cell receptor (beta chain) stems from a study of CD8+ T cells in alopecia areata. Study in general: Treated individuals took tofacitinib by mouth, 5 to 10 mg twice daily. Patients given treatment had severity scored by the percentage of scalp area affected. Broader study findings: In scalp samples, resident alphabeta T cells of normal skin are also sequenced.

Reverse transcription of extracted RNA yielded cDNA, which provided the sequencing template. This table comes from immunoSEQ multiplex PCR, and its TCRdb copy is limited to in-frame clones, with some not included. The sample records some 88,000 clones, roughly 45% being singletons. Trimming removed 4 bases from V and 6 bases from J; junction bases left unmatched: 5. Germline V gene sequence: CDR1 SEHNR, CDR2 FQNEAQ (reference sequence). There are 15 residues in the CDR3. The treatment was: oral pan-JAK inhibitor, 5-10 mg twice daily. Concerning this clone: The antigen remains unidentified.

This sample comprised CD8+ T cells sorted from blood, obtained at week 24, from a patient treated with tofacitinib. The chain has TRBV7-9 and TRBJ2-2; 10 bases are shared with TRBD2. The sequence came from a human donor with alopecia areata. The CDR3 DNA reads TGTGCCAGCAGCTCCCCAGCGGGAGGGTCCGGGGAGCTGTTTTTT. It specifies CASSSPAGGSGELFF.